Below, 3 T cell receptor beta chains from the same sample are listed, as sequenced in a study of CD8 T cells in Susac syndrome. RNA in amounts of about 0.5 to 1 ug was reverse transcribed with random hexamers. Via MiXCR, TCRdb re-called the immunoSEQ multiplex PCR reads, giving one row per CDR3 protein. The data hold about 130,000 distinct CDR3 sequences, with just under 95% observed a single time. Material: CD8+ T cells from PBMCs. Every receptor here comes from a human donor with Susac syndrome.

The chain couples TRBV27 to TRBJ2-1, with D perhaps matching TRBD2 (6 bases). The CDR3 is made up of 14 amino acids. V lost 8 bases, J lost 2 bases, and 13 bases lay in between. Germline loops: CDR1 MNHEY, CDR2 SMNVEV (reference sequence). For the CDR3, the DNA is TGTGCCAGCTGCCCGGGAGCCCCCTACAATGAGCAGTTCTTC. Translation gives CASCPGAPYNEQFF.

This clonotype was counted only a few times. This chain uses TRBV27 with TRBJ2-7; D is perhaps TRBD1 or TRBD2 (5 bases each). The CDR3 is 14 residues long. V lost 3 bases, J lost 3 bases, and 12 bases lay in between. Germline lookup yields CDR1 MNHEY and CDR2 SMNVEV (reference sequence). The CDR3 reads CASSLGTLGYEQYF. The CDR3 region has the DNA TGTGCCAGCAGTTTGGGGACCTTGGGCTACGAGCAGTACTTC.

The chain couples TRBV2 to TRBJ2-3; D call uncertain. The CDR3 consists of 15 residues. CDR1 and CDR2 from the germline V gene are SNHLY and FYNNEI. V was clipped by 2 bases and J by 0 bases, with 9 bases between them. In DNA form, the CDR3 reads TGTGCCAGCAGTGAAAGCAGGACCAGCACAGATACGCAGTATTTT. Amino acids: CASSESRTSTDTQYF.